This is a list of T cell receptor beta chains from one sample in a study of T cells after yellow fever vaccination. TCRdb reanalysed the 5' RACE reads using MiXCR and keeps one entry per CDR3 protein. This repertoire shows hundreds of thousands of distinct CDR3 sequences, 9% to 15% found once; its top ten account for under 15%. The sample was PBMCs, taken on the day of the yellow fever booster vaccination. The receptors were gathered from a man under 40 who received the YFV17D yellow fever vaccine. Both conserved end residues are part of each CDR3. Fields, in order: clone size, J gene, V gene, D gene, CDR3 DNA, CDR3 protein. A D gene is named only where the DNA matches it firmly. Size tells how often a clone was seen (once, few, many) or the class of an expanded clone, and some rows leave it out.

>few|TRBJ2-6|TRBV3-1|-
TGTGCCAGCAGGCACTCTATGGGGCTAGTGGCCAACGTCCTGACTTTC
CASRHSMGLVANVLTF
>-|TRBJ1-5|TRBV9|-
TGTGCCAGCAGCGTAGACTGGGATCAGCCCCAGCATTTT
CASSVDWDQPQHF
>-|TRBJ2-1|TRBV5-1|TRBD2
TGCGCCAGCAGCTGGACAGGGGTTCGGACTAGCGGGAGTAATGAGCAGTTCTTC
CASSWTGVRTSGSNEQFF
>few|TRBJ2-3|TRBV6-5|TRBD2
TGTGCCAGCAGTTACTCGGCCCTAGCGGGAGCCACAGATACGCAGTATTTT
CASSYSALAGATDTQYF
>many|TRBJ2-7|TRBV20-1|TRBD2
TGCAGTGCTAGACTAGCGGGAGTTCAGAGCTCCTACGAGCAGTACTTC
CSARLAGVQSSYEQYF
>many|TRBJ2-5|TRBV20-1|-
TGCAGTGCTAGTTTGTCCGGAGAGACCCAGTACTTC
CSASLSGETQYF
>many|TRBJ2-1|TRBV28|TRBD2
TGTGCCAGCAGTTTTTCGGGAGGGGGCAATGAGCAGTTCTTC
CASSFSGGGNEQFF
>few|TRBJ2-1|TRBV20-1|-
TGCAGTGCTAGATTCGGAACCAACTACAATGAGCAGTTCTTC
CSARFGTNYNEQFF
>few|TRBJ2-3|TRBV7-2|TRBD2
TGTGCCAGCAACCTAGGCGGGGGAGGTGGGGATACGCAGTATTTT
CASNLGGGGGDTQYF
>-|TRBJ2-3|TRBV18|-
TGTGCCAGCTCACCACAAGTTTTGGAAGATACGCAGTATTTT
CASSPQVLEDTQYF
>few|TRBJ1-5|TRBV12-3/TRBV12-4|-
TGTGCCAGCAGTTTTTTCGCGGGCGCACCCCAGCATTTT
CASSFFAGAPQHF
>few|TRBJ2-7|TRBV3-1|-
TGTGCCAGCAGCCAAGAAGGGGCAGGTCCCGAGCAGTACTTC
CASSQEGAGPEQYF
>-|TRBJ2-7|TRBV10-3|TRBD2
TGTGCCATCAGTGATGGGGTAGCGGGACACTACGAGCAGTACTTC
CAISDGVAGHYEQYF
>-|TRBJ2-7|TRBV12-3/TRBV12-4|TRBD2
TGTGCCAGCAAGCTAGCGGGGGGCTACGAGCAGTACTTC
CASKLAGGYEQYF
>-|TRBJ2-1|TRBV20-1|-
TGCAGTGCGATAGGGGGAGGCTCCTACAATGAGCAGTTCTTC
CSAIGGGSYNEQFF
>few|TRBJ1-1|TRBV6-1|-
TGTGCCGTCCTGAACGGGGAGAACACTGAAGCTTTCTTT
CAVLNGENTEAFF
>-|TRBJ2-6|TRBV12-3/TRBV12-4|-
TGTGCCAGCAGTCGCGCTTTCTCTGGGGCCAACGTCCTGACTTTC
CASSRAFSGANVLTF
>many|TRBJ2-7|TRBV12-5|TRBD1
TGTGCTAGTGCCCCGGACAGGGGGGGCTCCTACGAGCAGTACTTC
CASAPDRGGSYEQYF
>-|TRBJ2-1|TRBV29-1|TRBD1
TGCAGCGTTGGAAAGGGGGCGGGCAATGAGCAGTTCTTC
CSVGKGAGNEQFF
>-|TRBJ2-1|TRBV5-6|-
TGTGCCAGCAGCTCGCCAAGCACAGCCCGGATTGAGCAGTTCTTC
CASSSPSTARIEQFF
>many|TRBJ2-5|TRBV6-2/TRBV6-3|TRBD2
TGTGCCAGCAGTTCTTTGACGGGGAGCGGGAGAGGCGAGACCCAGTACTTC
CASSSLTGSGRGETQYF
>many|TRBJ2-1|TRBV24-1|TRBD2
TGTGCCACCAGTGCCGGTGTCGGGGGGGATTGGCGCTCCTACAATGAGCAGTTCTTC
CATSAGVGGDWRSYNEQFF
>-|TRBJ2-2|TRBV5-1|-
TGCGCCAGCAGCTGGACAGTACACCGTGGGACCGGGGAGCTGTTTTTT
CASSWTVHRGTGELFF
>few|TRBJ2-5|TRBV10-3|-
TGTGCCATCAGTGAGCTACCGGGTGGCGGGGAGACCCAGTACTTC
CAISELPGGGETQYF
>-|TRBJ2-7|TRBV12-3/TRBV12-4|-
TGTGCCAGCAGTTTAATGGACGTCTCCTACGAGCAGTACTTC
CASSLMDVSYEQYF
>few|TRBJ2-3|TRBV12-3/TRBV12-4|-
TGTGCCAGCAACGGCCCCGAGAATAGCTCGCAGTATTTT
CASNGPENSSQYF
>many|TRBJ2-4|TRBV28|TRBD2
TGTGCCAGCAGGCTGGAGACTAGCGCCAAAAACATTCAGTACTTC
CASRLETSAKNIQYF
>few|TRBJ1-5|TRBV7-8|-
TGTGCCAGCAGCTTCGGGACACCCAATCAGCCCCAGCATTTT
CASSFGTPNQPQHF
>few|TRBJ2-3|TRBV24-1|-
TGTGCCACCAGTGATTCGACAGGGAGGGCTGAGGATACGCAGTATTTT
CATSDSTGRAEDTQYF
>-|TRBJ1-2|TRBV4-3|TRBD1
TGCGCCAGCAGCCAAGGGGGACAGAACTATGGCTACACCTTC
CASSQGGQNYGYTF
>few|TRBJ2-3|TRBV5-1|-
TGCGCCAGCAGCTTGGAAGGGGGGGCCAGCCCCTACAATACGCAGTATTTT
CASSLEGGASPYNTQYF
>-|TRBJ2-1|TRBV12-3/TRBV12-4|TRBD2
TGTGCCAGCACCGTTGGCGAGGGACTAGCGGGGAACAATGAGCAGTTCTTC
CASTVGEGLAGNNEQFF
>many|TRBJ2-7|TRBV25-1|TRBD2
TGTGCCAGCAGTCCGGGGGGAGGTGGAGAGCAGTACTTC
CASSPGGGGEQYF
>many|TRBJ1-2|TRBV20-1|-
TGCAGTGCGGGAGGGCGCACAGGGGGCTACACCTTC
CSAGGRTGGYTF
>many|TRBJ2-1|TRBV5-1|-
TGCGCCAGCAGCTTGGACTTAAACAATGAGCAGTTCTTC
CASSLDLNNEQFF
>few|TRBJ2-1|TRBV7-8|TRBD2
TGTGCCAGCCACGTCGGCCGGCCCCGGGAGGGCATCTATGAGCAGTTCTTC
CASHVGRPREGIYEQFF
>-|TRBJ2-3|TRBV29-1|-
TGCAGCGTTGAAGACCTAGCAGGGACGTATTTT
CSVEDLAGTYF
>many|TRBJ2-3|TRBV4-3|-
TGCGCCAGCAGCCAAGTCACGAGCGGGACAGATACGCAGTATTTT
CASSQVTSGTDTQYF
>-|TRBJ2-7|TRBV6-2/TRBV6-3|-
TGTGCCAGCAGTTTATCCGGGACGGTCCGTTCCTACGAGCAGTACTTC
CASSLSGTVRSYEQYF
>-|TRBJ2-5|TRBV9|-
TGTGCCAGCAGCGTGGGAGCGGTACAAGAGACCCAGTACTTC
CASSVGAVQETQYF
>-|TRBJ2-7|TRBV6-2/TRBV6-3|TRBD2
TGTGCCAGCAGTTCCGGGACTAGGACCTACGAGCAGTACTTC
CASSSGTRTYEQYF
>-|TRBJ1-5|TRBV27|TRBD1
TGTGCCAGCAGTTTATCGGGGACAGGGGGTCAGCCCCAGCATTTT
CASSLSGTGGQPQHF
>once|TRBJ1-2|TRBV20-1|TRBD1
TGCAGTGCTAGAAGTGGACAGGCAATTTGGGCCTATGGCTACACCTTC
CSARSGQAIWAYGYTF
>-|TRBJ2-5|TRBV6-1|-
TGTGCCAGCAGTCAAGACCCGACAGGCGGCGGGGAGACCCAGTACTTC
CASSQDPTGGGETQYF
>few|TRBJ2-1|TRBV19|TRBD2
TGTGCCAGTAGTACTCGACTAGCGGGCTTTCTTGAGAATGAGCAGTTCTTC
CASSTRLAGFLENEQFF
>-|TRBJ2-5|TRBV20-1|-
TGCAGTGCTATTCCCCCGCCGGGACAGGGTTCTAGCGGGTACCAAGAGACCCAGTACTTC
CSAIPPPGQGSSGYQETQYF
>few|TRBJ2-7|TRBV6-2/TRBV6-3|-
TGTGCCACGTTGGGGGCGCCTACCTACGAGCAGTACTTC
CATLGAPTYEQYF
>-|TRBJ1-1|TRBV6-1|-
TGTGCCAGCCGCATAGGCATAATCACTGAAGCTTTCTTT
CASRIGIITEAFF
>-|TRBJ1-2|TRBV19|-
TGTGCCAGTAGTATCTCGGGGGACTATGGCTACACCTTC
CASSISGDYGYTF
>few|TRBJ2-4|TRBV20-1|TRBD2
TGCAGTGCTAGACAACTAGCGGGAGTTGACATTCAGTACTTC
CSARQLAGVDIQYF
>few|TRBJ1-1|TRBV27|-
TGTGCCAGCAGTTTACTCGGGGGCCGGACTGAAGCTTTCTTT
CASSLLGGRTEAFF
>-|TRBJ2-7|TRBV21-1|-
TGTGCCAGCAGCGAAAGCGGGGTAAAGCACGAGCAGTACTTC
CASSESGVKHEQYF
>many|TRBJ1-1|TRBV7-2|-
TGTGCCAGCAGCTTAGCCCAGGGCCCTAACACTGAAGCTTTCTTT
CASSLAQGPNTEAFF
>many|TRBJ2-5|TRBV7-9|TRBD2
TGTGCCAGCAGCGACAGACTAGCGGCAAACCAAGAGACCCAGTACTTC
CASSDRLAANQETQYF
>-|TRBJ2-7|TRBV7-2|TRBD1
TGTGCCAGCAGCTTTAGGGGGCCCGAGCAGTACTTC
CASSFRGPEQYF
>many|TRBJ2-3|TRBV28|TRBD1
TGTGCCAGCAGACCCGGGACAGGGTCAGATACGCAGTATTTT
CASRPGTGSDTQYF
>few|TRBJ2-1|TRBV24-1|-
TGTGCCACCAGTGATTTACGTTCCGGCAGGGGCTTGGAGGAGCAGTTCTTC
CATSDLRSGRGLEEQFF